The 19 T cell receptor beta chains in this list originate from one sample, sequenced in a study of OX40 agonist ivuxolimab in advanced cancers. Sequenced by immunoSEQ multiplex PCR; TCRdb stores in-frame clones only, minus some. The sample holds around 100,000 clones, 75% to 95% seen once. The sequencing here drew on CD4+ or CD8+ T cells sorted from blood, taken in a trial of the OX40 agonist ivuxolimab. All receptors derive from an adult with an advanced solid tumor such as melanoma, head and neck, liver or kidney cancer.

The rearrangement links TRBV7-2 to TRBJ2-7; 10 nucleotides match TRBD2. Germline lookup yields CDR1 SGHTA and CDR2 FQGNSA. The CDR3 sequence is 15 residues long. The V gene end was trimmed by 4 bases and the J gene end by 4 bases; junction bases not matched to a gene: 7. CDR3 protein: CASSSAAGGVYEQYF. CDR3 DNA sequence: TGTGCCAGCAGCTCAGCAGCGGGAGGGGTGTACGAGCAGTACTTC.

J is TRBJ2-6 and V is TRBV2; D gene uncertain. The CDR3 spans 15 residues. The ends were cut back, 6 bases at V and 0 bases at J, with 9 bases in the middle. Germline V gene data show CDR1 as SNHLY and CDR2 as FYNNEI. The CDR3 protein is CASSPDISGANVLTF. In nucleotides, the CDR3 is TGTGCCAGCAGCCCCGACATCTCTGGGGCCAACGTCCTGACTTTC.

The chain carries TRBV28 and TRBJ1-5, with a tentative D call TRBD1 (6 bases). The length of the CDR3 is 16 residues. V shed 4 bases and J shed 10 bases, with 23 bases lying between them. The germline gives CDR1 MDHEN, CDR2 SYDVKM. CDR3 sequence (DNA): TGTGCCAGCAGTTCCCCCACGACAGGCAGGAAGGCTCCCCAGCATTTT. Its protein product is CASSSPTTGRKAPQHF.

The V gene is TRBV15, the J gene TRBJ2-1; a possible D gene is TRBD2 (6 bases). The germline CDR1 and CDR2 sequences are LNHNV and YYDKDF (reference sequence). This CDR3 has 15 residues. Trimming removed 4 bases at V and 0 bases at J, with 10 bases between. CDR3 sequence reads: CATSKDGSSYNEQFF. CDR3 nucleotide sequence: TGTGCCACCAGCAAGGACGGGAGCTCCTACAATGAGCAGTTCTTC.

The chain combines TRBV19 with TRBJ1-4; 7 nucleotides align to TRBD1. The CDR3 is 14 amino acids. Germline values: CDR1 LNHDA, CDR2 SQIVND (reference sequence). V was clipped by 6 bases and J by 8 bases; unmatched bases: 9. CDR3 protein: CASSNDRVREKLFF. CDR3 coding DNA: TGTGCCAGTAGCAACGACAGGGTACGGGAAAAACTGTTTTTT.

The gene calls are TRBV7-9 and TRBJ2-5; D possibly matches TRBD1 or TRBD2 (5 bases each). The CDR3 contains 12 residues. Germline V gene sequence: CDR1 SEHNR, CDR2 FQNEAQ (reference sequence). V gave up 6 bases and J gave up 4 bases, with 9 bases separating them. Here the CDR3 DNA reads TGTGCCAGCAGGGGGGTCGGAGAGACCCAGTACTTC. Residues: CASRGVGETQYF.

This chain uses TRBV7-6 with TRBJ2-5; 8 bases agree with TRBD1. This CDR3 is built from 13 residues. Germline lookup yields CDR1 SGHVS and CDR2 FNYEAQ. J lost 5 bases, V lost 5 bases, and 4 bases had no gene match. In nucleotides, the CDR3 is TGTGCCAGCAGCCGACAGGGGAAGGAGACCCAGTACTTC. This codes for CASSRQGKETQYF. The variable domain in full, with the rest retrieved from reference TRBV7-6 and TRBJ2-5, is GAGVSQSPRYKVTKRGQDVALRCDPISGHVSLYWYRQALGQGPEFLTYFNYEAQQDKSGLPNDRFSAERPEGSISTLTIQRTEQRDSAMYRCASSRQGKETQYFGPGTRLLVL.

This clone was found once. The CDR3 loop reads CASSVEAAGANVLTF. CDR3 DNA: TGTGCCAGCAGCGTAGAGGCAGCTGGGGCCAACGTCCTGACTTTC. The J gene is TRBJ2-6, the V gene TRBV9; D is unclear. V was trimmed by 0 bases and J by 2 bases, leaving 6 bases between them. The CDR3 contains 15 residues. CDR1 and CDR2 from the germline V gene are SGDLS and YYNGEE.

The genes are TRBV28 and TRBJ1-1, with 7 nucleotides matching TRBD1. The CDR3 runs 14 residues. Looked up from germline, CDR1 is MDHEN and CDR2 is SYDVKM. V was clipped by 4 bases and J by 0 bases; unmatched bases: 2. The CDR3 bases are TGTGCCAGCAGTTGGACAGGTGTGAACACTGAAGCTTTCTTT. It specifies CASSWTGVNTEAFF.

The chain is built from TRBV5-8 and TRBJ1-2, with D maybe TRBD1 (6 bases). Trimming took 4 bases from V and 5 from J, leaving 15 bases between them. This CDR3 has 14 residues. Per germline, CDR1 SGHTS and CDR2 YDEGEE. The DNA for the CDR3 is TGTGCCAGCAGCCTACAGGGTTTGGTGTATGGCTACACCTTC. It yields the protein CASSLQGLVYGYTF.

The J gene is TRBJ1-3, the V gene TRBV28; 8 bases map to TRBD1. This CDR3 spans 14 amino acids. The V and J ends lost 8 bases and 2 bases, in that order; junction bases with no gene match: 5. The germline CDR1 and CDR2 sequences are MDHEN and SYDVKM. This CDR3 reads CASLGTGPGNTIYF. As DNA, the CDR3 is TGTGCCAGCTTAGGGACAGGACCTGGAAACACCATATATTTT.

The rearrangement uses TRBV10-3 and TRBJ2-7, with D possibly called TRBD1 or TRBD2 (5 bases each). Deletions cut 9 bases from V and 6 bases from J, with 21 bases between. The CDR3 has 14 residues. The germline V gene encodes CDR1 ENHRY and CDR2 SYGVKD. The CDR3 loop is CAITPGPGLGEQYF. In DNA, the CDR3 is TGTGCCATTACCCCGGGTCCGGGGCTTGGCGAGCAGTACTTC.

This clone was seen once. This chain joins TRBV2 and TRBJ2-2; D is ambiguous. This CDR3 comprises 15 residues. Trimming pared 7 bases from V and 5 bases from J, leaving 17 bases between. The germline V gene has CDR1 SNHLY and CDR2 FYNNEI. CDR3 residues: CASTGISVDTGELFF. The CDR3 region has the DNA TGTGCCAGCACCGGTATTTCAGTAGATACCGGGGAGCTGTTTTTT.

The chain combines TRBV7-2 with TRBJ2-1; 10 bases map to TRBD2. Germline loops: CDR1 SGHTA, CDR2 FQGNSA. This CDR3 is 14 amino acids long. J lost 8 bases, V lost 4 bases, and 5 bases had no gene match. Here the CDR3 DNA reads TGTGCCAGCAGCTACCCGGGACTAGCGTATGAGCAGTTCTTC. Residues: CASSYPGLAYEQFF.

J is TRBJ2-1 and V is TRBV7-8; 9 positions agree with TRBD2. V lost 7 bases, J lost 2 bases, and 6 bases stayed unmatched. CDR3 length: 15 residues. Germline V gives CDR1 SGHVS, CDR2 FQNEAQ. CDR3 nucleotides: TGTGCCAGCAAGGCGAGGACTAGCGCCTACAATGAGCAGTTCTTC. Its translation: CASKARTSAYNEQFF.

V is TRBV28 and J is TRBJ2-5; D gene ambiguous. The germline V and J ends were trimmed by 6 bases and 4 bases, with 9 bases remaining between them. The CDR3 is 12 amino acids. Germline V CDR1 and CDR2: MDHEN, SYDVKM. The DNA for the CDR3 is TGTGCCAGCAGCGGCAGCGTAGAGACCCAGTACTTC. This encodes CASSGSVETQYF.

CDR3 in DNA: TGCGCCAGCAGCTTGGAGGCGGGCACTTGGAACGAGCAGTACTTC. Protein: CASSLEAGTWNEQYF. V gene TRBV5-1 combines with J gene TRBJ2-7; D might be TRBD2 (5 bases). Germline-derived CDR1 and CDR2 are SGHRS and YFSETQ. V was shortened by 0 bases and J by 5 bases, with 15 bases between the two germline ends. CDR3 length equals 15 residues.

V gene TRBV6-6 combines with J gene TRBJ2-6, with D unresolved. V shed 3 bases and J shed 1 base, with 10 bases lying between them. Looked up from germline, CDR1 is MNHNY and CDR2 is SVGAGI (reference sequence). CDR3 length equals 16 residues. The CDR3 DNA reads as TGTGCCAGCAGTTATATCGAGTATTCTGGGGCCAACGTCCTGACTTTC. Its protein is CASSYIEYSGANVLTF.

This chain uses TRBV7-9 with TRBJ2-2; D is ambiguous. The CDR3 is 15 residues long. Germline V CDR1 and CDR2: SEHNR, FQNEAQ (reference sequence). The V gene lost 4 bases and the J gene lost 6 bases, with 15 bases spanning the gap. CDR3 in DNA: TGTGCCAGCAGCTCACACCGGCCAGTGTCCGGGGAGCTGTTTTTT. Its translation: CASSSHRPVSGELFF.